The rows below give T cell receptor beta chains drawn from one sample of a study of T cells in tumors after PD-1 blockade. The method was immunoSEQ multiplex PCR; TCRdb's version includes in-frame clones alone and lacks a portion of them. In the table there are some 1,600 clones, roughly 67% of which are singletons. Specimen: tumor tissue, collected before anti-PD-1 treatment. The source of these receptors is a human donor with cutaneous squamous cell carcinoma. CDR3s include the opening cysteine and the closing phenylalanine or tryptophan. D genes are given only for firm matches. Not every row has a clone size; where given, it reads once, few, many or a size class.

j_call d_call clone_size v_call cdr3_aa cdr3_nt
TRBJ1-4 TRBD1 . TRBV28 CASSLLDRAGEKLFF TGTGCCAGCAGTTTACTCGACAGGGCTGGTGAAAAACTGTTTTTT
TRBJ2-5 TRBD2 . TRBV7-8 CASSVLAGQETQYF TGTGCCAGCAGCGTTCTAGCGGGCCAAGAGACCCAGTACTTC
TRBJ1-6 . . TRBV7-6 CASSSLNSPLHF TGTGCCAGCAGCTCACTTAATTCACCCCTCCACTTT
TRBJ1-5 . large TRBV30 CAWSVNPENQPQHF TGTGCCTGGAGTGTTAATCCAGAGAATCAGCCCCAGCATTTT
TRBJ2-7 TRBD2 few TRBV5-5 CASLPREGSEQYF TGTGCCAGCCTACCCAGGGAGGGAAGCGAGCAGTACTTC
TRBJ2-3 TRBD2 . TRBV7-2 CASSSLRGGAADTQYF TGTGCCAGCAGCTCCCTTCGGGGGGGGGCGGCAGATACGCAGTATTTT
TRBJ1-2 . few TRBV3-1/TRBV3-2 CASSHSGFYDGYTF TGTGCCAGCAGCCATTCCGGGTTCTACGATGGCTACACCTTC
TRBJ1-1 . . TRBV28 CASSLGGRTEAFF TGTGCCAGCAGTTTGGGTGGGAGGACTGAAGCTTTCTTT
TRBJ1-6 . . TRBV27 CASSLTESSYNSPLHF TGTGCCAGCAGTTTGACAGAGAGCTCCTATAATTCACCCCTCCACTTT
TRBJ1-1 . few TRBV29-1 CSVKTENTEAFF TGCAGCGTTAAAACAGAGAACACTGAAGCTTTCTTT